The 7 T cell receptor beta chains given below trace back to one sample, sequenced in a study of blood T cell repertoires in COVID-19. Clones were sequenced by immunoSEQ multiplex PCR, and TCRdb holds only the in-frame ones, with some missing. The table has around 250,000 clones, around 80% seen once. The specimen was PBMCs or T cells enriched from blood (not recorded which). The receptors originated from a man between 35 and 55 years old who had recovered from COVID-19.

This sequence joins TRBV29-1 and TRBJ1-4; D gene ambiguous. Germline V gene lookup returns CDR1 SQVTM and CDR2 ANQGSEA. Trimming shortened V by 7 bases and J by 6 bases, and 9 bases separated the two germline ends. The CDR3 is 11 amino acids. The CDR3 nucleotides are TGCAGCGGGGGTCGGGATGAAAAACTGTTTTTT. This sequence encodes CSGGRDEKLFF.

The gene calls are TRBV5-1 and TRBJ2-7; 7 bases are shared with TRBD1. CDR1 is SGHRS and CDR2 is YFSETQ in the germline V gene. Losses at the gene ends were 3 bases for V and 2 bases for J; bases not matched to a gene: 8. This CDR3 is built from 15 residues. This CDR3 is CASSSAPGQPYEQYF. The CDR3 DNA reads TGCGCCAGCAGCTCGGCCCCGGGACAGCCCTACGAGCAGTACTTC.

The genes are TRBV5-6 and TRBJ2-5, with D possibly matching TRBD2 (6 bases). The CDR3 contains 13 residues. Germline CDR1 and CDR2: SGHDT and YYEEEE. The V and J ends lost 0 bases and 4 bases respectively, with 7 bases between them. The CDR3 here is CASSLEAGETQYF. The DNA for the CDR3 is TGTGCCAGCAGCTTGGAAGCGGGAGAGACCCAGTACTTC.

V gene TRBV4-3 combines with J gene TRBJ1-6; 7 bases map to TRBD1. V lost 2 bases, J lost 6 bases, and 7 bases stayed unmatched. Per germline, CDR1 LGHNA and CDR2 YSLEER. The CDR3 runs to 16 residues. CDR3 sequence reads: CASSQRQGQFNSPLHF. CDR3 DNA: TGCGCCAGCAGCCAACGCCAGGGACAGTTTAATTCACCCCTCCACTTT.

J is TRBJ2-3 and V is TRBV5-1; TRBD2 aligns across 7 bases. This CDR3 comprises 15 residues. V was clipped by 0 bases and J by 4 bases; unmatched bases: 5. Germline V gene sequence: CDR1 SGHRS, CDR2 YFSETQ. The CDR3: CASSLAVAGADTQYF. CDR3 DNA: TGCGCCAGCAGCTTGGCCGTGGCGGGGGCAGATACGCAGTATTTT.

The DNA for the CDR3 is TGTGCCAGCAGGACAGGGGGGACCGGGGAGCTGTTTTTT. Residues: CASRTGGTGELFF. The chain combines TRBV28 with TRBJ2-2; 9 bases agree with TRBD1. The CDR3 has 13 residues. Germline CDR1 reads MDHEN; CDR2 reads SYDVKM. The junction had 1 base not matched to a gene; V was cut back by 6 bases and J by 5 bases.

The rearrangement uses TRBV18 and TRBJ2-3, with 10 bases fitting TRBD2. The V gene's germline CDR1 is KGHSH and CDR2 LQKENI. The CDR3 loop spans 13 amino acids. The V segment lost 6 bases and the J segment 5 bases; nucleotides outside the gene matches: 2. Here the CDR3 reads CASSGLAVDTQYF. Written as DNA, the CDR3 is TGTGCCAGCTCCGGACTAGCGGTAGATACGCAGTATTTT.